This T cell receptor (beta chain) came from a study of control samples from healthy donors and cancer patients. TCRdb's copy holds only in-frame clones and misses some; the assay was immunoSEQ multiplex PCR. The table has about 120,000 clones, approximately 90% seen once. V was trimmed by 4 bases and J by 2 bases, leaving 7 bases between them. This CDR3 is built from 13 residues. CDR1 ENHRY and CDR2 SYGVKD come from the germline V gene. The sequenced sample was blood. The sequence derives from a woman aged 70-85 years in good health. The chain links TRBV10-3 to TRBJ2-3, with D hard to call. CDR3 protein: CAISGQDTDTQYF. For the CDR3, the DNA is TGTGCCATCAGTGGGCAGGACACAGATACGCAGTATTTT.